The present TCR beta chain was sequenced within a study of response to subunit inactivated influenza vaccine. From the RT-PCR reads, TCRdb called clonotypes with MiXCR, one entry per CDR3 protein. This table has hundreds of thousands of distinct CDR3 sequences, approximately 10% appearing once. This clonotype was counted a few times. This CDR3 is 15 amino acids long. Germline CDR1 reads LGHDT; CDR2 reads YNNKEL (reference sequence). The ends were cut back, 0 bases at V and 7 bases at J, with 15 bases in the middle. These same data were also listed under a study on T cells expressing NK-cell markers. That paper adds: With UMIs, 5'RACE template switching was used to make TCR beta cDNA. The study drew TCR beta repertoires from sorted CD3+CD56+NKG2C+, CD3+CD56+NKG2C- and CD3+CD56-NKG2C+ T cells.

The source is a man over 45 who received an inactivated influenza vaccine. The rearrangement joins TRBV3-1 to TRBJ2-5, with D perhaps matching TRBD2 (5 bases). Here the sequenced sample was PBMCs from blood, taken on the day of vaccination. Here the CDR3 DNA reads TGTGCCAGCAGCCAAGAGAGATTAGGAGGTGGGACCCAGTACTTC. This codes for CASSQERLGGGTQYF.